This T cell receptor beta chain was captured in a study of CD8 T cells in ankylosing spondylitis. There are many counts of this clonotype. Its antigen is not known. The germline V gene has CDR1 LGHNA and CDR2 YSLEER. The CDR3 is 14 residues long. Trimming took off 1 base at V and 6 bases at J, with 10 bases between the two ends. With molecular barcodes, quantitative 5'-RACE was used to make the TCR beta libraries. MiXCR was run by TCRdb on the 5' RACE reads, yielding one entry per CDR3 protein. The data contain 750,000 to 850,000 distinct CDR3 sequences, roughly 10% of them seen just once; the ten biggest clones take up approximately 0.51%. Study-level points and caveats: Disease-linked clones were CD8+ and relatively rare in peripheral blood. Seemingly characteristic of ankylosing spondylitis blood was a TCR beta motif consisting of under ten highly homologous variants. In reactive arthritis synovial fluid and blood, some motif variants had been reported before.

This chain connects TRBV4-3 to TRBJ1-5; D gene unclear. The clonotype comes from a male donor with ankylosing spondylitis. Material for sequencing was blood, either unsorted or a sorted T cell fraction (not recorded which). In DNA, the CDR3 is TGCGCCAGCAGCCAAGCCGCTCGCGGTCAGCCCCAGCATTTT. Its translation is CASSQAARGQPQHF.